The rows below give T cell receptor beta chains drawn from one sample of a study of blood T cell repertoires in COVID-19. The repertoire was sequenced with immunoSEQ multiplex PCR; TCRdb's copy has only in-frame clones and lacks some. The sample lists roughly 240,000 clones, around 88% seen once, with around 1.9% in the top ten. Sequenced material: PBMCs or T cells enriched from blood (not recorded which). The receptors were sampled from a woman aged 45-65 years who had recovered from COVID-19. The CDR3 runs from the conserved cysteine through the conserved F or W. Rows may omit the clone size; those that give it use once, few, many or a size class.

clone_size: -
v_call: TRBV18
cdr3_aa: CASSPDRVANEKLFF

clone_size: -
v_call: TRBV5-1
cdr3_aa: CASSLANPETDTQYF

clone_size: -
v_call: TRBV9
cdr3_aa: CASNGGSSVTDTQYF

clone_size: -
v_call: TRBV5-5
cdr3_aa: CASSFSGGADEQFF

clone_size: few
v_call: TRBV7-9
cdr3_aa: CASSPPGGNTGELFF

clone_size: -
v_call: TRBV28
cdr3_aa: CASSPTGSGNTIYF

clone_size: -
v_call: TRBV27
cdr3_aa: CASSSTSFKPSQNYEQYF

clone_size: -
v_call: TRBV9
cdr3_aa: CASSVATSGGPQETQYF

clone_size: -
v_call: TRBV19
cdr3_aa: CASNYGGNSNQPQHF

clone_size: -
v_call: TRBV30
cdr3_aa: CAWSVHLGSGDEQYF

clone_size: -
v_call: TRBV4-3
cdr3_aa: CASSRGYDGSPYEQYF

clone_size: few
v_call: TRBV5-1
cdr3_aa: CASSLEGSYNSPLHF

clone_size: -
v_call: TRBV7-9
cdr3_aa: CASSSRQGAEKLFF

clone_size: -
v_call: TRBV6-2/TRBV6-3
cdr3_aa: CASSYFPGQAGYGYTF

clone_size: few
v_call: TRBV24-1
cdr3_aa: CATSAQGRAGELFF

clone_size: -
v_call: TRBV30
cdr3_aa: CAWSFPDSSGNTIYF

clone_size: many
v_call: TRBV2
cdr3_aa: CASSRLAGYNEQFF

clone_size: -
v_call: TRBV10-3
cdr3_aa: CAIKSGKRGGEKLFF

clone_size: -
v_call: TRBV19
cdr3_aa: CASSIVPGGRETQYF

clone_size: -
v_call: TRBV5-6
cdr3_aa: CASSLGGSTMNTEAFF

clone_size: once
v_call: TRBV9
cdr3_aa: CASSAQGTGGGYTF

clone_size: -
v_call: TRBV6-6
cdr3_aa: CASSTAGQGRNTEAFF

clone_size: -
v_call: TRBV19
cdr3_aa: CASSIVLAGNQPQHF

clone_size: -
v_call: TRBV28
cdr3_aa: CASSLWLAGGRSYNEQFF

clone_size: -
v_call: TRBV15
cdr3_aa: CATSSPLSDEQYF

clone_size: -
v_call: TRBV24-1
cdr3_aa: CATSDPRARGGQFF

clone_size: -
v_call: TRBV4-3
cdr3_aa: CASSQAIPGQGQDTQYF

clone_size: -
v_call: TRBV27
cdr3_aa: CASSFSRGSYGYTF

clone_size: -
v_call: TRBV30
cdr3_aa: CAWRGGGSSYEQYF

clone_size: -
v_call: TRBV5-4
cdr3_aa: CASSFTGVGNTIYF

clone_size: -
v_call: TRBV9
cdr3_aa: CASSGLISGNTIYF

clone_size: -
v_call: TRBV3-1/TRBV3-2
cdr3_aa: CASSQERATGGGYTF

clone_size: once
v_call: TRBV2
cdr3_aa: CASSGTGRPFLNTEAFF

clone_size: -
v_call: TRBV28
cdr3_aa: CASRLTGSDNQPQHF

clone_size: few
v_call: TRBV5-1
cdr3_aa: CASSLGQTFTGELFF

clone_size: few
v_call: TRBV2
cdr3_aa: CASSERQGTPSPLHF

clone_size: -
v_call: TRBV7-8
cdr3_aa: CASSLGWGRGPEQYF

clone_size: -
v_call: TRBV3-1/TRBV3-2
cdr3_aa: CASSAYRDSWAETQYF

clone_size: -
v_call: TRBV18
cdr3_aa: CASSRDRPSNTEAFF

clone_size: once
v_call: TRBV2
cdr3_aa: CATRTDTDTQYF